The entry below gives a single TCR beta chain sequence along with its context. Treatment defined: randomized to nivolumab then ipilimumab (arm A) or the reverse (arm B). None of the patients previously received DNA-damaging chemotherapy. Only in-frame clones appear in the TCRdb table, and some are missing; sequencing was by immunoSEQ multiplex PCR. The sample shows approximately 28,000 clones, more than 80% of them seen only once. V dropped 7 bases and J dropped 6 bases, with 18 bases sitting between them. From germline, CDR1 is MNHNS and CDR2 SASEGT. The CDR3 is 15 amino acids. The record originates from a study of sequential checkpoint blockade in melanoma.

The sequence derives from a human donor with melanoma. Sequencing was performed on CD8+ T cells sorted from blood (inferred from file names), taken from a patient given nivolumab and ipilimumab in sequence. The chain combines TRBV6-1 with TRBJ2-2; TRBD1 is a possible D gene (6 bases). CDR3 bases: TGTGCCAGCAAATTGGGGGCCGCAGGCCCCGGGGAGCTGTTTTTT. It translates to CASKLGAAGPGELFF.